Below, 29 T cell receptor beta chains from the same sample are listed, as sequenced in a study of neoadjuvant anti-PD-1 for oral cavity cancer. TCRdb's copy holds only in-frame clones and misses some; the assay was immunoSEQ multiplex PCR. The table shows approximately 45,000 clones, with approximately 80% occurring only once. Sample time point: after neoadjuvant nivolumab, at surgical resection. The sample was PBMCs, taken after nivolumab (anti-PD-1) treatment. These receptors were taken from a person aged 35-79 years with oral cavity squamous cell carcinoma.

The chain employs TRBV15 and TRBJ1-6, with TRBD1 matching over 7 bases. Losses at the gene ends were 0 bases for V and 10 bases for J; bases not matched to a gene: 12. The CDR3 is made up of 17 amino acids. The germline CDR1 and CDR2 sequences are LNHNV and YYDKDF (reference sequence). Here the CDR3 DNA reads TGTGCCACCAGCAGAGACTACCCAGGGGGGGCAGGGTCACCCCTCCACTTT. Protein: CATSRDYPGGAGSPLHF.

This clone appeared a single time. Other DNA sequences in the sample encode the same CDR3. The CDR3 DNA reads as TGTGCCAGCAGCCCGCGGGGCTCTGGAAACACCATATATTTT. Its protein is CASSPRGSGNTIYF. The chain carries TRBV7-8 and TRBJ1-3; D uncertain. The CDR3 runs to 14 residues. V was cut by 5 bases and J by 0 bases, with 8 bases left in between. Germline V gene data show CDR1 as SGHVS and CDR2 as FQNEAQ.

J is TRBJ2-5 and V is TRBV5-4; possible D gene TRBD2, 6 bases. V lost 0 bases, J lost 4 bases, and 13 bases lay in between. This CDR3 contains 15 residues. The V gene's germline CDR1 is SGHNT and CDR2 YYREEE (reference sequence). Here the CDR3 DNA reads TGTGCCAGCAGCTTGGAAGGGAGGCTCGGAGAGACCCAGTACTTC. It codes for CASSLEGRLGETQYF. Complete variable domain (other parts from reference TRBV5-4 and TRBJ2-5): ETGVTQSPTHLIKTRGQQVTLRCSSQSGHNTVSWYQQALGQGPQFIFQYYREEENGRGNFPPRFSGLQFPNYSSELNVNALELDDSALYLCASSLEGRLGETQYFGPGTRLLVL.

The V gene is TRBV6-1, the J gene TRBJ2-5; possible D gene TRBD2, 7 bases. This CDR3 is built from 16 residues. Trimming shortened V by 4 bases and J by 5 bases, and 20 bases separated the two germline ends. Germline CDR1 and CDR2: MNHNS and SASEGT. CDR3 DNA: TGTGCCAGCAGTGCATTCAGCGCGGGGGCGCGGGAGACCCAGTACTTC. Its translation: CASSAFSAGARETQYF.

The chain links TRBV6-1 to TRBJ1-4; D may be TRBD1 (5 bases). V lost 10 bases, J lost 5 bases, and 20 bases lay in between. The CDR3 runs to 15 residues. Per germline, CDR1 MNHNS and CDR2 SASEGT. The CDR3 here is CAINQGAGPNEKLFF. As DNA, the CDR3 is TGTGCCATCAACCAGGGAGCAGGGCCCAATGAAAAACTGTTTTTT.

The chain combines TRBV6-1 with TRBJ2-1; D may correspond to TRBD1 or TRBD2 (5 bases each). V gave up 6 bases and J gave up 2 bases, with 14 bases separating them. The germline gives CDR1 MNHNS, CDR2 SASEGT. The CDR3 contains 15 residues. CDR3 in amino acids: CASRGVASAYNEQFF. The CDR3 region has the DNA TGTGCCAGCAGGGGGGTAGCTAGTGCCTACAATGAGCAGTTCTTC.

V gene TRBV11-2 combines with J gene TRBJ1-1, with D possibly matching TRBD1 (6 bases). The CDR3 contains 14 residues. Germline CDR1 and CDR2: SGHAT and FQNNGV. V lost 8 bases, J lost 3 bases, and 16 bases lay in between. CDR3 in DNA: TGTGCCAGCGGTATATACAGGGTCCACACTGAAGCTTTCTTT. Its translation is CASGIYRVHTEAFF.

This rearrangement joins TRBV13 to TRBJ2-1, with TRBD1 identical over 8 bases. After removal of 0 bases from V and 0 bases from J, the junction contained 7 bases not matched to a gene. The germline V gene has CDR1 PRHDT and CDR2 FYEKMQ (reference sequence). This CDR3 is built from 18 residues. The CDR3 nucleotides read TGTGCCAGCAGCTTAGGTACCTCCGGGACAGGCTCCTACAATGAGCAGTTCTTC. Residues: CASSLGTSGTGSYNEQFF.

This chain connects TRBV29-1 to TRBJ2-7; 9 nucleotides agree with TRBD2. Per the germline V gene, CDR1 is SQVTM and CDR2 is ANQGSEA. Losses at the gene ends were 4 bases for V and 7 bases for J; bases not matched to a gene: 14. This CDR3 has 15 amino acids. The DNA for the CDR3 is TGCAGCGTTGGCATGGGACTAGCATCCGGTGGGGAGCAGTACTTC. It yields the protein CSVGMGLASGGEQYF.

This clone was found once. This chain connects TRBV1 to TRBJ2-1; the listed D gene, TRBD2, was not tested against the DNA. TRBV1 is an annotated pseudogene. There are 13 residues in the CDR3. CDR3: CTSSQAAYNEQFF. CDR3 DNA sequence: TGCACCAGCAGCCAAGCGGCCTACAATGAGCAGTTCTTC.

This clone was observed a handful of times. The chain recombines TRBV10-1 with TRBJ2-3; 11 nucleotides match TRBD2. The CDR3 length is 15 residues. With 2 bases clipped from V and 7 bases from J, the junction kept 5 bases outside the gene matches. Germline V gives CDR1 WNHNN, CDR2 SYGVQD (reference sequence). CDR3 protein: CASSEVAGGQNTQYF. The CDR3 coding sequence is TGCGCCAGCAGTGAGGTAGCGGGAGGGCAAAATACGCAGTATTTT.

This clone was observed a few times. This chain connects TRBV7-9 to TRBJ2-3, with a weak D call TRBD2 (7 bases). CDR3 size: 17 residues. The germline V and J ends were trimmed by 5 bases and 2 bases, with 20 bases remaining between them. Germline V lookup: CDR1 SEHNR, CDR2 FQNEAQ (reference sequence). The CDR3 reads CASSHAGAGLFTDTQYF. CDR3 nucleotide sequence: TGTGCCAGCAGCCACGCGGGGGCGGGACTCTTCACAGATACGCAGTATTTT.

J is TRBJ1-6 and V is TRBV5-1, with D perhaps TRBD1 (5 bases). The CDR3 covers 16 residues. Trimming took 5 bases from V and 5 from J, leaving 17 bases between them. In germline, CDR1 is SGHRS, CDR2 YFSETQ. As DNA, the CDR3 is TGCGCCAGCAGTTTTCAACCGGGACGAGATAATTCACCCCTCCACTTT. Its translation is CASSFQPGRDNSPLHF.

J is TRBJ2-2 and V is TRBV14; D call uncertain. Deletions cut 1 base from V and 4 bases from J, with 10 bases between. The CDR3 runs to 15 residues. Per germline, CDR1 SGHDN and CDR2 FVKESK. In DNA, the CDR3 is TGTGCCAGCAGCCAAGGGAGTTGGGTCACCGGGGAGCTGTTTTTT. Translating gives CASSQGSWVTGELFF.

The V call is TRBV28, the J call TRBJ2-7; D possibly corresponds to TRBD2 (6 bases). Germline CDR1 and CDR2: MDHEN and SYDVKM. Trimming shortened V by 5 bases and J by 1 base, and 21 bases separated the two germline ends. This CDR3 is built from 17 residues. CDR3 protein: CASSVRGIGRRSYEQYF. In DNA, the CDR3 is TGTGCCAGCAGTGTACGGGGGATTGGCAGGCGATCCTACGAGCAGTACTTC.

The chain links TRBV7-2 to TRBJ2-7; D may be TRBD1 (6 bases). Per germline, CDR1 SGHTA and CDR2 FQGNSA. This CDR3 region has 15 residues. The V and J ends lost 5 bases and 5 bases respectively, with 19 bases between them. The CDR3 sequence is CASSHTDRATNEQYF. DNA for the CDR3: TGTGCCAGCAGCCACACGGACAGAGCAACTAACGAGCAGTACTTC.

The CDR3 region is CASSIDGTVPREQFF. The CDR3 DNA sequence: TGTGCCAGTAGTATAGATGGGACAGTACCTAGGGAGCAGTTCTTC. The rearrangement links TRBV19 to TRBJ2-1, with TRBD1 matching over 7 bases. Germline lookup yields CDR1 LNHDA and CDR2 SQIVND (reference sequence). The V and J ends lost 0 bases and 10 bases, in that order; junction bases with no gene match: 9. This CDR3 is 15 amino acids long.

The chain links TRBV7-9 to TRBJ2-3, with D perhaps TRBD1 (7 bases). CDR3 length: 17 amino acids. Germline CDR1 is SEHNR and CDR2 is FQNEAQ (reference sequence). The ends were cut back, 5 bases at V and 1 base at J, with 19 bases in the middle. The CDR3 nucleotides read TGTGCCAGCAGCGCACGACAGGGAGGAGGACGCACAGATACGCAGTATTTT. It translates to CASSARQGGGRTDTQYF.

The rearrangement joins TRBV27 to TRBJ2-5; D could derive from TRBD1 or TRBD2 (5 bases each). V lost 4 bases and J 3 bases, leaving 15 bases between the germline ends. Germline CDR1 is MNHEY and CDR2 is SMNVEV (reference sequence). CDR3 length: 15 amino acids. The CDR3 region has the DNA TGTGCCAGCAGTTCCCGTTTGAGGGGAGAAGAGACCCAGTACTTC. It codes for CASSSRLRGEETQYF.

This clone has just a few counts. This chain connects TRBV6-5 to TRBJ2-7, with 10 bases matching TRBD1. The CDR3 consists of 14 residues. Germline CDR1 and CDR2: MNHEY and SVGAGI. V lost 6 bases and J lost 2; bases outside the gene matches: 4. CDR3 residues: CASRRDRGPYEQYF. CDR3 nucleotide sequence: TGTGCCAGCAGACGGGACAGGGGTCCCTACGAGCAGTACTTC.

By share, this clone counts as medium-sized. The chain uses TRBV5-1 and TRBJ2-2, with TRBD1 matching over 8 bases. V lost 5 bases to trimming and J lost 1 base; unmatched junction nucleotides: 4. There are 15 residues in the CDR3. Germline V gene lookup returns CDR1 SGHRS and CDR2 YFSETQ. CDR3 nucleotides: TGCGCCAGCAGAGGGGGACAGGAGAACACCGGGGAGCTGTTTTTT. It translates to CASRGGQENTGELFF.

The chain recombines TRBV6-1 with TRBJ1-5; possible D gene TRBD1, 5 bases. This CDR3 is 15 amino acids long. Germline CDR1 and CDR2: MNHNS and SASEGT. V lost 0 bases to trimming and J lost 1 base, with 7 bases between them. DNA of the CDR3: TGTGCCAGCAGTGAAGCGAGGGGCAGCAATCAGCCCCAGCATTTT. Translated, it gives CASSEARGSNQPQHF.

This chain joins TRBV6-5 and TRBJ1-2; D is possibly TRBD1 (5 bases). V was pared by 6 bases and J by 0 bases, with 14 bases between. The CDR3 is made up of 15 amino acids. Germline assignment: CDR1 MNHEY and CDR2 SVGAGI. DNA for the CDR3: TGTGCCAGCAGCACCCTCGGGGGGGCTAACTATGGCTACACCTTC. This encodes CASSTLGGANYGYTF.

CDR3 sequence reads: CATRPGDSSGNTIYF. The CDR3 DNA reads TGTGCCACCCGCCCCGGGGATTCCTCTGGAAACACCATATATTTT. The chain employs TRBV19 and TRBJ1-3; D gene unclear. This CDR3 contains 15 residues. V was shortened by 10 bases and J by 0 bases, with 16 bases between the two germline ends. Germline CDR1 and CDR2: LNHDA and SQIVND (reference sequence).

The chain carries TRBV19 and TRBJ1-5, with a weak D call TRBD1 (5 bases). Germline V gene data show CDR1 as LNHDA and CDR2 as SQIVND (reference sequence). Trimming pared 4 bases from V and 2 bases from J, leaving 15 bases between. This CDR3 has 16 residues. CDR3 bases: TGTGCCAGTAGTAAAGTTGGGGGAGGGGGCAATCAGCCCCAGCATTTT. Protein sequence: CASSKVGGGGNQPQHF.

The rearrangement uses TRBV7-7 and TRBJ2-5; possibly TRBD1 for D (6 bases). In germline, CDR1 is SSHAT, CDR2 FNYEAQ (reference sequence). Trimming stripped 8 bases from V and 4 bases from J, with 23 bases between. The CDR3 sequence is 16 residues long. In DNA form, the CDR3 reads TGTGCCAGCTCCCCTCGGTGGACAGCATCCAGAGAGACCCAGTACTTC. Protein product: CASSPRWTASRETQYF.

This clone has just a few counts. The chain combines TRBV19 with TRBJ1-1; no firm D call. The CDR3 is 16 residues long. Germline V lookup: CDR1 LNHDA, CDR2 SQIVND (reference sequence). V was cut by 1 base and J by 1 base, with 13 bases left in between. In DNA, the CDR3 is TGTGCCAGTAGTATAGTACAGCGCGCCACGAACACTGAAGCTTTCTTT. This translates into CASSIVQRATNTEAFF.

This clone was counted only a few times. CDR3 in DNA: TGCAGCGTGTTAACAGGGGCCATGGAGACCCAGTACTTC. Amino acid sequence: CSVLTGAMETQYF. This sequence joins TRBV29-1 and TRBJ2-5; 7 positions match TRBD1. The CDR3 loop spans 13 amino acids. The germline V gene has CDR1 SQVTM and CDR2 ANQGSEA. The trim removed 6 bases at V and 5 bases at J, leaving 9 bases unmatched.

CDR3: CASSRGQGDHEQYF. CDR3 coding DNA: TGTGCCAGCAGCCGCGGACAGGGGGACCACGAGCAGTACTTC. The chain couples TRBV11-1 to TRBJ2-7; TRBD1 agrees at 10 bases. This CDR3 contains 14 residues. After removal of 5 bases from V and 5 bases from J, the junction contained 6 bases not matched to a gene. Germline loops: CDR1 SGHAT, CDR2 FQDESV (reference sequence).